This T cell receptor beta chain was recovered during a study of T cell responses to AZD1222 COVID-19 vaccine. V lost 5 bases to trimming and J lost 5 bases; unmatched junction nucleotides: 8. The germline V gene has CDR1 MNHEY and CDR2 SVGAGI. The CDR3 is made up of 15 amino acids. Overall study results and limits: Unmutated variant regions are reportedly targeted by nearly half of spike-specific TCRs.

Points on this clone: Its antigen is not identified.

The protocol was immunoSEQ multiplex PCR, while the TCRdb copy is restricted to in-frame clones and leaves out a portion. The sample has 95,000 to 110,000 clones, over 90% seen once. This clonotype was obtained from an adult in good health. The chain uses TRBV6-5 and TRBJ1-5; 8 positions agree with TRBD1. The sample in question was peripheral blood, obtained on day 0 of AZD1222 vaccination. The CDR3 sequence: CASSPQGTGDQPQHF. The CDR3 nucleotides read TGTGCCAGCAGTCCCCAGGGGACAGGTGATCAGCCCCAGCATTTT.